Shown below are 26 T cell receptor beta chains from a single sample sequenced in a study of tumor and adjacent non-tumor tissue in lung cancer. A modified ARM-PCR protocol with three rounds of nested PCR amplified TCRbeta. TCRdb itself ran the multiplex PCR reads through MiXCR, one entry per CDR3 protein. This sample has 80,000 or so distinct CDR3 sequences; 80% to 90% occur once, and the top ten carry about 54%. RNA was extracted from bulk tissue without any cell sorting. Distant lung tissue was collected more than 3 cm away from the tumor edge. The sequenced sample was distant non-tumor lung tissue. Receptor source: a man aged 60 to 69 with non-small cell lung cancer.

A word on this clonotype: Here the CDR3 omits its conserved ending phenylalanine or tryptophan, so a read error is the likely source. The chain couples TRBV12-3 or TRBV12-4 to TRBJ1-5; D gene uncertain. V was cut by 2 bases and J by 5 bases, with 7 bases left in between. The CDR3 spans 13 residues. As DNA, the CDR3 is TGTGCCAGCAGTTTACTCTGGGATCAGCCCCAGCATTAT. This sequence encodes CASSLLWDQPQHY.

V gene TRBV11-2 combines with J gene TRBJ2-6; D gene unclear. The germline V gene encodes CDR1 SGHAT and CDR2 FQNNGV. Trimming stripped 9 bases from V and 8 bases from J, with 17 bases between. This CDR3 is 14 amino acids long. CDR3: CASSPIPWTNVLTF. CDR3 DNA sequence: TGTGCCAGTAGTCCTATCCCTTGGACCAACGTCCTGACTTTC.

Of note for this clonotype: An end of the junction does not agree with germline; a read error may underlie this. V and J are TRBV5-1 and TRBJ2-1, with a tentative D call TRBD2 (6 bases). Germline loops: CDR1 SGHRS, CDR2 YFSETQ. The CDR3 sequence is 18 residues long. CDR3 bases: TGCGCCAGCAGTTTGGGGCTAGGGGACTTCAGCTCCTACAATGAGCGGTTCTTC. Translated, it gives CASSLGLGDFSSYNERFF.

For this clonotype: One end of the junction does not line up with germline, which may come from a read error. This chain uses TRBV29-1 with TRBJ2-2; a possible D gene is TRBD2 (6 bases). CDR1 SQVTM and CDR2 ANQGSEA come from the germline V gene. The CDR3 has 12 amino acids. For the CDR3, the DNA is TGCAGCGTTGAGCGACATTCCGGGGGGCTGTTTTTT. It yields the protein CSVERHSGGLFF.

With respect to this clonotype: At one boundary the junction diverges from the germline segment, which might be a read error. The rearrangement links TRBV5-4 to TRBJ2-7, with D possibly being TRBD2 (7 bases). Germline V gene sequence: CDR1 SGHNT, CDR2 YYREEE (reference sequence). The CDR3 is made up of 15 amino acids. The CDR3 spells CASSLGRGPAYEHYF. CDR3 nucleotides: TGTGCCAGCAGTTTGGGGCGGGGGCCTGCCTACGAGCACTACTTC.

This clonotype is categorized as medium-sized. As DNA, the CDR3 is TGTGCCAGCAGCTTAGTGGACTGGAACACCGGGGAGCTGTTTTTT. Translation gives CASSLVDWNTGELFF. V gene TRBV11-2 combines with J gene TRBJ2-2; tentative D call: TRBD2 (5 bases). There are 15 residues in the CDR3. CDR1 and CDR2 from the germline V gene are SGHAT and FQNNGV. With 1 base removed from V and 1 base from J, the gap between germline ends came to 7 bases.

About this clonotype: The CDR3 end shows no conserved phenylalanine or tryptophan, and so a read error is likely. The rearrangement joins TRBV11-2 to TRBJ1-4; D unclear. Germline values: CDR1 SGHAT, CDR2 FQNNGV. The V gene lost 0 bases and the J gene lost 13 bases, with 12 bases spanning the gap. There are 13 residues in the CDR3. The CDR3 bases are TGTGCCAGCAGCTTAGAGACTAGAGGACGACTGTTTTTA. Translating gives CASSLETRGRLFL.

About this clonotype itself: The junction and the germline gene differ at one end; a read error may be behind it. The chain joins TRBV4-1 to TRBJ2-7; 7 positions agree with TRBD2. Germline-derived CDR1 and CDR2 are MGHRA and YSYEKL. CDR3 length equals 13 residues. The CDR3 DNA reads TGCGCTAACAGCCAAGACCGGGACTACGAACAGTACTTC. Encoded protein: CANSQDRDYEQYF.

Remarks on this clonotype: A much larger clone lies a single base off, so this may be a read error. This chain connects TRBV13 to TRBJ2-3; D not certain. Trimming removed 6 bases from V and 1 base from J, with 11 bases in between. Germline V gives CDR1 PRHDT, CDR2 FYEKMQ (reference sequence). CDR3 length: 14 residues. CDR3 in DNA: TGTGCCAGCAGTTCCAGGACGGGCACAGATACGCAGTATTTT. It translates to CASSSRTGTDTQYF.

This clonotype has at least ten counts. This chain joins TRBV10-1 and TRBJ2-5; D is uncertain. The CDR3 has 8 residues. Between the trimmed V and J ends, which lost 11 bases and 7 bases, there was a span of 5 bases. Germline CDR1 WNHNN, CDR2 SYGVQD (reference sequence). CDR3 nucleotides: TGCGCCCACGGGACCCAGTACTTC. Its protein is CAHGTQYF.

The chain is built from TRBV6-1 and TRBJ2-3; D remains ambiguous. Trimming pared 7 bases from V and 2 bases from J, leaving 16 bases between. This CDR3 is built from 15 residues. The V gene's germline CDR1 is MNHNS and CDR2 SASEGT. The CDR3 protein is CASTRSFDDTDTQYF. As DNA, the CDR3 is TGTGCCAGCACCCGAAGTTTTGATGACACAGATACGCAGTATTTT.

The chain combines TRBV11-2 with TRBJ2-7; D remains ambiguous. CDR1 SGHAT and CDR2 FQNNGV come from the germline V gene. V was cut by 7 bases and J by 10 bases, with 14 bases left in between. The CDR3 has 11 residues. The chain's CDR3 is CASNLMPEQYF. CDR3 in DNA: TGTGCCAGCAACCTTATGCCCGAACAGTACTTC.

This clonotype was found once. A read error is possible here, since a much larger clone lies one base away. This rearrangement joins TRBV5-1 to TRBJ2-2, with a tentative D call TRBD2 (6 bases). Per the germline V gene, CDR1 is SGHRS and CDR2 is YFSETQ. The CDR3 is 13 amino acids. The CDR3 DNA reads as TGCGCCTCCGGAGACGCGAACACCGGGGGGCTGTTTTTT. Its translation is CASGDANTGGLFF. Complete variable domain (other parts from reference TRBV5-1 and TRBJ2-2): KAGVTQTPRYLIKTRGQQVTLSCSPISGHRSVSWYQQTPGQGLQFLFEYFSETQRNKGNFPGRFSGRQFSNSRSEMNVSTLELGDSALYLCASGDANTGGLFFGEGSRLTVL.

About this clonotype itself: A read error may account for a junction end that differs from germline. This chain uses TRBV28 with TRBJ2-7, with D hard to call. This CDR3 comprises 15 residues. Per the germline V gene, CDR1 is MDHEN and CDR2 is SYDVKM. In nucleotides, the CDR3 is TGTACCAGTAGTTTGGACCCCTCCTACAGCTACAAGCAGTACTTC. This codes for CTSSLDPSYSYKQYF.

The CDR3 sequence: CASSQEFFNGYTF. CDR3 sequence (DNA): TGCGCCAGCAGCCAAGAGTTCTTTAATGGCTACACCTTC. V and J are TRBV4-1 and TRBJ1-2, with D uncertain. The CDR3 runs 13 residues. V was trimmed by 0 bases and J by 6 bases, leaving 8 bases between them. Per the germline V gene, CDR1 is MGHRA and CDR2 is YSYEKL.

By share, this clonotype counts as medium-sized. The DNA of the CDR3 is TGTGCCAGCAGTTTAGCACAGGGGCGGACCTACGAGCAGTACTTC. This translates into CASSLAQGRTYEQYF. This chain uses TRBV12-3 or TRBV12-4 with TRBJ2-7, with 7 bases fitting TRBD1. J lost 2 bases, V lost 0 bases, and 4 bases had no gene match. The CDR3 is 15 residues long.

In regard to this clonotype: Mismatch with germline at one junction end may stem from a read error. This chain uses TRBV11-2 with TRBJ2-3; D unresolved. The germline V gene has CDR1 SGHAT and CDR2 FQNNGV. The CDR3 is made up of 15 amino acids. The CDR3 DNA reads as TGTGCCGGCAGCTTCGGGTTAAAGGGCACAGATACGCAGTATTTT. It encodes CAGSFGLKGTDTQYF.

With respect to this clonotype: Possible read error: a much larger clone is one base away. This chain joins TRBV30 and TRBJ2-1; the match to TRBD2 covers 11 bases. Germline CDR1 reads GTSNPN; CDR2 reads SVGIG (reference sequence). The CDR3 is 13 amino acids. CDR3 sequence (DNA): TGTGTCTGGGAGACTAGCGGGGTCGATGAGCAGTTCTTC. Amino acid sequence: CVWETSGVDEQFF.

This chain uses TRBV7-9 with TRBJ1-5; D gene unclear. Germline values: CDR1 SEHNR, CDR2 FQNEAQ (reference sequence). The CDR3 sequence is 12 residues long. The V gene lost 6 bases and the J gene lost 10 bases, with 13 bases spanning the gap. The CDR3 DNA reads as TGTGCCAGCAGTGATGGCGACCGACCCCAGCATTTT. It codes for CASSDGDRPQHF.

On this clonotype: The germline gene is not matched at one end of the junction; a read error may be the cause. This chain links TRBV11-2 with TRBJ1-6; D possibly corresponds to TRBD1 (5 bases). CDR3 length: 15 residues. CDR1 and CDR2 from the germline V gene are SGHAT and FQNNGV. The CDR3, as DNA: TGTGCCAGCAGCTTAGAAGGGGATAATAATTCGCCCCTCCACTTT. This codes for CASSLEGDNNSPLHF.

Concerning this clonotype itself: The junction does not match germline at one end; this may be a read error. The chain has TRBV20-1 and TRBJ1-2; possibly TRBD1 for D (6 bases). The length of the CDR3 is 14 residues. Germline-derived CDR1 and CDR2 are DFQATT and SNEGSKA (reference sequence). The CDR3 is CSVRGGRTNYGYTF. CDR3 bases: TGTAGTGTTAGAGGGGGAAGGACCAACTATGGCTACACCTTC.

This clonotype was counted between two and nine times. One end of the junction varies from germline; a read error may be responsible. This sequence joins TRBV11-3 and TRBJ2-7; D unresolved. The V gene's germline CDR1 is SGHNT and CDR2 YENEEA. The CDR3 totals 15 residues. DNA for the CDR3: TGTGCCAGCAGCCATCGGATTGGATTAACCTACGAGCAGTATTTC. Residues: CASSHRIGLTYEQYF.

A word on this clonotype: A read error may produce the germline difference seen at one junction end. The chain is built from TRBV11-3 and TRBJ2-1; 13 bases are shared with TRBD2. In germline, CDR1 is SGHNT, CDR2 YENEEA. This CDR3 has 20 residues. For the CDR3, the DNA is TGTGTCAGCAGCTTACACCCCGGGACTAGCGGGGCAAGTTCCTACAATGAGCAGTTCTTC. Translated: CVSSLHPGTSGASSYNEQFF.

Note on this clonotype: At one end the junction does not follow the germline gene, possibly because of a read error. The rearrangement uses TRBV20-1 and TRBJ2-1; TRBD2 matches 10 bases. Germline values: CDR1 DFQATT, CDR2 SNEGSKA (reference sequence). The CDR3 has 15 amino acids. The CDR3 loop is CSADSAGGPLYEKFF. Here the CDR3 DNA reads TGCAGTGCTGACTCAGCGGGGGGGCCGTTGTATGAGAAGTTCTTC.

Details on this clonotype: The junction departs from germline at one end; a sequencing error may be responsible. This rearrangement joins TRBV11-3 to TRBJ2-1; D not resolved. Germline CDR1 and CDR2: SGHNT and YENEEA. The CDR3 runs to 13 residues. The CDR3 DNA follows: TGTGCCAGCAGCTTCGGAAGGGCCAGTGAGCAGTCCTTC. Translation gives CASSFGRASEQSF.

Of note for this clonotype: Sequence at one end of the junction differs from germline and may be a read error. DNA for the CDR3: TGTACCACCAGTGATGGGGACAGCAGAGGAGCTATAGAGACCCAGTACTTC. Its protein is CTTSDGDSRGAIETQYF. V gene TRBV24-1 combines with J gene TRBJ2-5, with 7 bases lining up with TRBD1. This CDR3 spans 17 amino acids. Looked up from germline, CDR1 is KGHDR and CDR2 is SFDVKD.